This T cell receptor beta chain emerged from a study of shared clonotypes between healthy human individuals. With ten immunoSEQ deep assay plates, unsorted PBMC DNA underwent sequencing. How the authors handled the data: Without quality scores, immunoSEQ junctional reads could not be filtered like full-length reads. TCRdb's copy holds only in-frame clones and misses some; the assay was immunoSEQ multiplex PCR. Clone size and the V and J calls come from that table; the DNA yielded D and trimming. The table has about 520,000 clones, about 85% seen once. CDR1 is SNHLY and CDR2 is FYNNEI in the germline V gene. This CDR3 contains 15 residues. V gave up 6 bases and J gave up 4 bases; unmatched junction bases: 10. The donors, all of them Caucasian adults, lived in Nashville, Tennessee.

The sample taken for sequencing was PBMCs. This rearrangement joins TRBV2 to TRBJ2-5; 8 bases agree with TRBD1. This clonotype was sampled from a woman in her 40s in good health. Some clones in this sample may be carry-over from other donors' samples. The CDR3 reads CASSAGTGTLETQYF. CDR3 coding DNA: TGTGCCAGCAGCGCCGGGACAGGAACTTTAGAGACCCAGTACTTC.